This entry lists 7 T cell receptor beta chains sequenced from one sample in a study of cytomegalovirus exposure and HLA in healthy donors. PCR was performed using 60 Vbeta and 13 Jbeta primers. Clones were sequenced by immunoSEQ multiplex PCR, and TCRdb holds only the in-frame ones, with some missing. The table has approximately 140,000 clones, under 80% seen once. The source material was PBMCs. The receptor source for this set is a male donor in good health and CMV-seronegative.

V gene TRBV6-5 combines with J gene TRBJ1-4, with 9 bases aligning to TRBD1. The CDR3 is made up of 14 amino acids. Trimming took 4 bases from V and 7 from J; bases not matched to a gene: 4. Germline CDR1 is MNHEY and CDR2 is SVGAGI. The CDR3 region has the DNA TGTGCCAGCAGTTCACAGGGGGCTGGTGAAAAACTGTTTTTT. Amino acid sequence: CASSSQGAGEKLFF.

This chain's CDR3 is CASSLGSGSSYEQYF. In DNA form, the CDR3 reads TGTGCCAGCAGCTTAGGTTCGGGGAGTTCCTACGAGCAGTACTTC. This chain joins TRBV7-9 and TRBJ2-7; weak D call: TRBD2 (5 bases). V lost 1 base to trimming and J lost 1 base, with 11 bases between them. The CDR3 consists of 15 residues. CDR1 SEHNR and CDR2 FQNEAQ come from the germline V gene (reference sequence).

This clone was picked up a small number of times. The chain joins TRBV6-5 to TRBJ2-1; 9 positions match TRBD1. Germline values: CDR1 MNHEY, CDR2 SVGAGI. Unmatched junction bases numbered 8, after V lost 4 bases and J lost 7 bases. The CDR3 sequence is 15 residues long. In DNA form, the CDR3 reads TGTGCCAGCAGTTCCCCGACAGGGGGGCGTAATGAGCAGTTCTTC. Its translation: CASSSPTGGRNEQFF.

The genes are TRBV7-2 and TRBJ2-5; 12 bases are shared with TRBD2. Trimming removed 0 bases from V and 2 bases from J; junction bases left unmatched: 4. The CDR3 runs 17 residues. Germline-derived CDR1 and CDR2 are SGHTA and FQGNSA. This CDR3 reads CASSLATSGGWQETQYF. CDR3 in DNA: TGTGCCAGCAGCTTAGCGACTAGCGGGGGATGGCAAGAGACCCAGTACTTC.

CDR3 nucleotide sequence: TGTGCCAGCAGTTATGGGACAGGGGGCTACGAGCAGTACTTC. This sequence encodes CASSYGTGGYEQYF. The V and J genes are TRBV6-5 and TRBJ2-7, with TRBD1 matching over 11 bases. CDR1 MNHEY and CDR2 SVGAGI come from the germline V gene. The junction had 1 base not matched to a gene; V was cut back by 3 bases and J by 3 bases. This CDR3 is built from 14 residues.

A remark on this clone: At one end the junction does not follow the germline gene, possibly because of a read error. The chain combines TRBV7-9 with TRBJ2-7; the D gene is possibly TRBD1 (6 bases). The germline gives CDR1 SEHNR, CDR2 FQNEAQ (reference sequence). The CDR3 has 14 amino acids. CDR3 in amino acids: CSSSLRGREDEQYF. In DNA form, the CDR3 reads TGTTCCAGCAGCTTAAGGGGGAGAGAGGACGAGCAGTACTTC.

The chain links TRBV12-5 to TRBJ1-4; 8 positions agree with TRBD1. The length of the CDR3 is 14 residues. The V gene end was trimmed by 5 bases and the J gene end by 6 bases; junction bases not matched to a gene: 5. Looked up from germline, CDR1 is LGHNT and CDR2 is FRNRAP. The CDR3 nucleotides read TGTGCTAGTGGTCCAGGGGGCGCAGATGAAAAACTGTTTTTT. Residues: CASGPGGADEKLFF.